Following are 17 T cell receptor beta chains from one sample sequenced in a study of cytomegalovirus exposure and HLA in healthy donors. 60 Vbeta and 13 Jbeta primers were used in PCR. Measured with immunoSEQ multiplex PCR; TCRdb has only the in-frame clones, and not every one. The sample lists 150,000 to 200,000 clones; over 75% were seen once. Input material: PBMCs. The receptors here all came from a young man in good health and CMV-seropositive.

The chain is built from TRBV4-1 and TRBJ1-1; no reliable D call. Trimming cost V 0 bases and J 3 bases, with 11 bases left between them. This CDR3 region has 15 residues. The germline gives CDR1 MGHRA, CDR2 YSYEKL. CDR3 bases: TGCGCCAGCAGCCAAGATGCAGGCACGGACACTGAAGCTTTCTTT. Encoded protein: CASSQDAGTDTEAFF.

This clone appeared once. The chain joins TRBV29-1 to TRBJ1-1; weak D call: TRBD1 (6 bases). Deletions cut 7 bases from V and 1 base from J, with 22 bases between. Germline CDR1 and CDR2: SQVTM and ANQGSEA. The CDR3 runs 16 residues. In DNA, the CDR3 is TGCAGCGGGAATGGCAGGGGTAGGTCGGGGAACACTGAAGCTTTCTTT. Its translation: CSGNGRGRSGNTEAFF.

The chain couples TRBV5-1 to TRBJ2-7, with 9 bases aligning to TRBD2. Trimming took 1 base from V and 3 from J; bases not matched to a gene: 5. The CDR3 loop spans 15 amino acids. CDR1 is SGHRS and CDR2 is YFSETQ in the germline V gene. The CDR3 DNA sequence: TGCGCCAGCAGCTTGCATCCTAGCGGGGACTACGAGCAGTACTTC. It translates to CASSLHPSGDYEQYF.

The chain links TRBV5-4 to TRBJ1-1; 9 bases agree with TRBD1. Germline loops: CDR1 SGHNT, CDR2 YYREEE (reference sequence). V was pared by 4 bases and J by 0 bases, with 7 bases of the junction left unmatched. This CDR3 contains 16 residues. The DNA for the CDR3 is TGTGCCAGCAGCGCCGGACAGGGGCGCATGAACACTGAAGCTTTCTTT. Its translation is CASSAGQGRMNTEAFF.

This chain links TRBV19 with TRBJ2-7; D might be TRBD2 (6 bases). Germline V gives CDR1 LNHDA, CDR2 SQIVND (reference sequence). The CDR3 consists of 16 residues. V was pared by 3 bases and J by 4 bases, with 19 bases between. CDR3 nucleotide sequence: TGTGCCAGTAGTATTTCCGACTCCGGGGGATCTTACGAGCAGTACTTC. Residues: CASSISDSGGSYEQYF.

The chain employs TRBV27 and TRBJ2-7, with a weak D call TRBD1 (6 bases). From germline, CDR1 is MNHEY and CDR2 SMNVEV (reference sequence). Trimming removed 0 bases from V and 4 bases from J, with 16 bases in between. CDR3 size: 16 residues. CDR3 in amino acids: CASSLSRQASFYEQYF. In nucleotides, the CDR3 is TGTGCCAGCAGTTTATCGAGACAGGCGAGCTTTTACGAGCAGTACTTC.

V usage is TRBV9 and J usage is TRBJ1-2; the match to TRBD1 covers 7 bases. With V trimmed by 2 bases and J by 8 bases, 12 bases remained unmatched. The V gene's germline CDR1 is SGDLS and CDR2 YYNGEE. The length of the CDR3 is 15 residues. CDR3 sequence: CASSVSWGQNQGYTF. The CDR3 nucleotides are TGTGCCAGCAGCGTTTCCTGGGGACAGAACCAAGGCTACACCTTC.

This chain connects TRBV27 to TRBJ2-1, with TRBD2 identical over 9 bases. Trimming removed 6 bases from V and 4 bases from J; junction bases left unmatched: 10. CDR3 length: 16 amino acids. Germline V gives CDR1 MNHEY, CDR2 SMNVEV (reference sequence). CDR3 DNA: TGTGCCAGCAGCCAAAACGGGCTAGCGGGATACAATGAGCAGTTCTTC. It is translated as CASSQNGLAGYNEQFF.

The V call is TRBV6-5, the J call TRBJ1-2; 8 nucleotides line up with TRBD1. Germline V gene lookup returns CDR1 MNHEY and CDR2 SVGAGI. The CDR3 runs 15 residues. V lost 2 bases to trimming and J lost 5 bases; unmatched junction nucleotides: 7. CDR3 nucleotide sequence: TGTGCCAGCAGTTACACCGGGACAGGTCAATATGGCTACACCTTC. This translates into CASSYTGTGQYGYTF.

This chain joins TRBV5-8 and TRBJ1-6, with D perhaps TRBD1 (6 bases). The V end was cut by 1 base, the J end by 3 bases, with 14 bases between. Germline loops: CDR1 SGHTS, CDR2 YDEGEE. CDR3 length equals 17 residues. The CDR3 bases are TGTGCCAGCAGCTTGTATGGACAGAGCCACTATAATTCACCCCTCCACTTT. This translates into CASSLYGQSHYNSPLHF. Filled out from reference TRBV5-8 and TRBJ1-6, the complete variable domain reads EAGVTQSPTHLIKTRGQQATLRCSPISGHTSVYWYQQALGLGLQFLLWYDEGEERNRGNFPPRFSGRQFPNYSSELNVNALELEDSALYLCASSLYGQSHYNSPLHFGNGTRLTVT.

Details on this clone: Other DNA sequences in the same sample also yield this CDR3. The J gene is TRBJ2-5, the V gene TRBV6-5; 8 bases are a match to TRBD1. Unmatched junction bases numbered 2, after V lost 8 bases and J lost 0 bases. Germline lookup yields CDR1 MNHEY and CDR2 SVGAGI. This CDR3 contains 13 residues. CDR3 DNA sequence: TGTGCCAGCCGACAGGGGTACCAAGAGACCCAGTACTTC. Amino acid sequence: CASRQGYQETQYF.

This clone came up once. The chain links TRBV6-6 to TRBJ2-5, with D maybe TRBD1 (6 bases). This CDR3 contains 14 residues. The germline V and J ends were trimmed by 4 bases and 4 bases, with 13 bases remaining between them. Germline lookup yields CDR1 MNHNY and CDR2 SVGAGI (reference sequence). The CDR3 region is CASSFGGPIETQYF. For the CDR3, the DNA is TGTGCCAGCAGTTTTGGGGGCCCAATAGAGACCCAGTACTTC.

The rearrangement links TRBV10-2 to TRBJ2-7; TRBD1 matches at 7 bases. The germline gives CDR1 WSHSY, CDR2 SAAADI. Unmatched junction bases numbered 6, after V lost 0 bases and J lost 1 base. This CDR3 has 16 residues. The CDR3 region is CASSESTGLLSYEQYF. In DNA, the CDR3 is TGCGCCAGCAGTGAGTCGACAGGGTTGCTTTCCTACGAGCAGTACTTC.

V is TRBV7-9 and J is TRBJ1-2; no clear D. There are 15 residues in the CDR3. Germline V lookup: CDR1 SEHNR, CDR2 FQNEAQ (reference sequence). Trimming removed 5 bases from V and 3 bases from J, with 16 bases in between. Here the CDR3 reads CASSPGLSLDYGYTF. The CDR3, as DNA: TGTGCCAGCAGCCCAGGCTTAAGTCTTGACTATGGCTACACCTTC.

This chain joins TRBV4-1 and TRBJ2-7; D may be TRBD2 (6 bases). Germline-derived CDR1 and CDR2 are MGHRA and YSYEKL. Trimming took 4 bases from V and 4 from J, leaving 14 bases between them. The CDR3 consists of 14 residues. CDR3 coding DNA: TGCGCCAGCAGCCTAGGAGGGGCTGGGTACGAGCAGTACTTC. It specifies CASSLGGAGYEQYF.

This chain uses TRBV9 with TRBJ2-7; possibly TRBD1 for D (6 bases). The CDR3 sequence is 14 residues long. V was pared by 0 bases and J by 4 bases, with 11 bases between. Germline V CDR1 and CDR2: SGDLS, YYNGEE. CDR3 sequence (DNA): TGTGCCAGCAGCGTAGAGGGCAGGGGTTACGAGCAGTACTTC. This gives the protein CASSVEGRGYEQYF.

This chain joins TRBV28 and TRBJ2-7; 9 bases fit TRBD2. Trimming removed 5 bases from V and 2 bases from J; junction bases left unmatched: 4. Looked up from germline, CDR1 is MDHEN and CDR2 is SYDVKM. This CDR3 comprises 14 residues. CDR3 region: CASSVSGGPYEQYF. The CDR3 DNA follows: TGTGCCAGCAGTGTCAGCGGGGGGCCCTACGAGCAGTACTTC. The full variable domain, its missing parts supplied by reference TRBV28 and TRBJ2-7, is DVKVTQSSRYLVKRTGEKVFLECVQDMDHENMFWYRQDPGLGLRLIYFSYDVKMKEKGDIPEGYSVSREKKERFSLILESASTNQTSMYLCASSVSGGPYEQYFGPGTRLTVT.